This record concerns one T cell receptor (beta chain) sequence. Deep level was the assay's run setting. Measured with immunoSEQ multiplex PCR; TCRdb has only the in-frame clones, and not every one. The table has around 2.5 million clones, approximately 93% seen once; the top ten hold roughly 0.39%. V trimming: 5 bases; J trimming: 6 bases; junction bases outside the gene matches: 9. This CDR3 has 15 residues. Germline CDR1 SEHNR, CDR2 FQNEAQ (reference sequence). This entry comes from a study of shared clonotypes between healthy human individuals. The source of this sequence is a young man in good health. Some clones in this sample may be carry-over from other donors' samples. The sample consisted of naive CD4+ T cells from PBMCs. As for subset: CD45RA+ positively selected. The rearrangement links TRBV7-9 to TRBJ1-4; 7 positions match TRBD1. The CDR3 DNA reads as TGTGCCAGCAGCGCACAGGGGAACTTCTATGAAAAACTGTTTTTT. Its translation: CASSAQGNFYEKLFF.